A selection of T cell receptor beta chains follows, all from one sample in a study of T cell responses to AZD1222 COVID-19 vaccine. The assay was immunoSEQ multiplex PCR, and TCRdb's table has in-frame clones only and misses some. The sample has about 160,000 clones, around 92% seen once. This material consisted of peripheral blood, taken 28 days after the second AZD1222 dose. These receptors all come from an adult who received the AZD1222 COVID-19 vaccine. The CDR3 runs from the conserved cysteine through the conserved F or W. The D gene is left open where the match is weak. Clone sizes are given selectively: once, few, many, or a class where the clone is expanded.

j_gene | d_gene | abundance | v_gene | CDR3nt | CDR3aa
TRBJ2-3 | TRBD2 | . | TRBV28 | TGTGCCAGCACCCCACGCGGGGGTACCGCCCCAAAGTCCACAGATACGCAGTATTTT | CASTPRGGTAPKSTDTQYF
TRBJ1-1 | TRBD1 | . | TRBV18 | TGTGCCAGCTCACTCCGACAGGGAGAATTGTTAACTGAAGCTTTCTTT | CASSLRQGELLTEAFF
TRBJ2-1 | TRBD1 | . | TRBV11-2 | TGTGCCAGCAGCCCGCTGGGACAGGGCTACAATGAGCAGTTCTTC | CASSPLGQGYNEQFF
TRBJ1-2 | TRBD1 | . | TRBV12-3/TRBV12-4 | TGTGCCAGCTCCCCAGGGGGCAGCTATGGCTACACCTTC | CASSPGGSYGYTF
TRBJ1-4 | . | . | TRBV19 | TGTGCCAGTAGTGCTCTCACCGGGACGGGGTATGAAAAACTGTTTTTT | CASSALTGTGYEKLFF
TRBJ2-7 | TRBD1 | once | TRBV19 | TGTGCCAGTAGTCCAAACAGCAGGGGGAACGAGCAGTACTTC | CASSPNSRGNEQYF
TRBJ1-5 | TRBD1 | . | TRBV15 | TGTGCCACCAGCCGGACAGGGTACAATCAGCCCCAGCATTTT | CATSRTGYNQPQHF
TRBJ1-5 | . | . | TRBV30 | TGTGCCTGGAGTCCCAGGAGCCATAGCAATCAGCCCCAGCATTTT | CAWSPRSHSNQPQHF
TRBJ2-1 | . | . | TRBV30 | TGTGCCTGGAGTGTACGAAGGGGTAGCGTCGCCTACAATGAGCAGTTCTTC | CAWSVRRGSVAYNEQFF
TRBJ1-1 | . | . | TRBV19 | TGTGCCAGTAGTATTCGGCCGGGAGGGAGACTGAACACTGAAGCTTTCTTT | CASSIRPGGRLNTEAFF
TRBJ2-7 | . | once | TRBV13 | TGTGCCAGCAGCCCCTCAGGGAGATACGAGCAGTACTTC | CASSPSGRYEQYF
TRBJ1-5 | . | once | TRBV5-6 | TGTGCCAGCAGCTTAAGGGCAGGGAATCAGCCCCAGCATTTT | CASSLRAGNQPQHF
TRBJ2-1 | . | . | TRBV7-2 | TGTGCCAGCAGCTTAGAGGGGTCCTCCTCCTACAATGAGCAGTTCTTC | CASSLEGSSSYNEQFF
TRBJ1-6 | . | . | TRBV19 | TGTGCCAGTACCGACGGGGGCAGAAATTCACCCCTCCACTTT | CASTDGGRNSPLHF
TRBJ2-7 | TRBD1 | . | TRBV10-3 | TGTGCCATCAGTGAGTCGATTCTCACAGGGGGCTACGTCTACGAGCAGTACTTC | CAISESILTGGYVYEQYF
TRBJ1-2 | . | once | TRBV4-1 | TGCGCCAGCAGCAGCAGGACTGGCTACACCTTC | CASSSRTGYTF
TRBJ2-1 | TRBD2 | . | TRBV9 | TGTGCCAGCAGCGTAGCCGGGGGGGGCTATGAGCAGTTCTTC | CASSVAGGGYEQFF
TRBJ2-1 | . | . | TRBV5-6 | TGTGCCAGCAGCTCTCACGAGCAGGGGCAGTTCTTC | CASSSHEQGQFF
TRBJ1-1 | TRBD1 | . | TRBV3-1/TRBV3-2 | TGTGCCAGCAGCCAAGGGCGGACAGGGGGCTGGAACACTGAAGCTTTCTTT | CASSQGRTGGWNTEAFF
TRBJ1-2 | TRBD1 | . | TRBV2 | TGTGCCAGCAGGGCAACCCTGACAGGGGGTGGCTACACCTTC | CASRATLTGGGYTF
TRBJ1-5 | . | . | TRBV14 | TGTGCCAGCAGCCAAGCTGGGGGTCAGCCCCAGCATTTT | CASSQAGGQPQHF
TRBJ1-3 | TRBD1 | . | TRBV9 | TGTGCCAGCACGAGAGGACAGGGGGTGTCTGGAAACACCATATATTTT | CASTRGQGVSGNTIYF
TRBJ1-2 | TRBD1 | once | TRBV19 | TGTGCCAGTAGTAGGGACAGGAGGAACTATGGCTACACCTTC | CASSRDRRNYGYTF
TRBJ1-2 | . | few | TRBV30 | TGTGCCTGGAGTGTACAAGGAAGGGATTGGAGCTATGGCTACACCTTC | CAWSVQGRDWSYGYTF
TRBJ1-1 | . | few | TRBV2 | TGTGCCAGCAGTGAAAGACTGACAGGTCCGAACACTGAAGCTTTCTTT | CASSERLTGPNTEAFF
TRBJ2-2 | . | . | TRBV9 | TGTGCCAGCAGCGTGGACACTTACACCGGGGAGCTGTTTTTT | CASSVDTYTGELFF
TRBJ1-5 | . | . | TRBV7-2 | TGTGCCAGCAGCTCAGTTTTGAGCAATCAGCCCCAGCATTTT | CASSSVLSNQPQHF
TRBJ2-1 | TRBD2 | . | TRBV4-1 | TGCGCCAGCAGCCCGGGACTAGCGGGGGGGAGCTCCTACAATGAGCAGTTCTTC | CASSPGLAGGSSYNEQFF
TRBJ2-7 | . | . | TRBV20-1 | TGCAGTGCCCAGGTTACCTACGAGCAGTACTTC | CSAQVTYEQYF
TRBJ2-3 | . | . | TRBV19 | TGTGCCAGTAGTGCGTCAGGGAGTGCAGATACGCAGTATTTT | CASSASGSADTQYF
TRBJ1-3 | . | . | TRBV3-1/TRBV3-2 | TGTGCCAGCAGCCAAGATTGGGGACCTGGAAACACCATATATTTT | CASSQDWGPGNTIYF
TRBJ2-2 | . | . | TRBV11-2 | TGTGCCAGCAGCCTCAGGGTTTACACCGGGGAGCTGTTTTTT | CASSLRVYTGELFF
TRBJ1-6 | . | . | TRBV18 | TGTGCCAGCTCACCAGTCCCACCGGGAAGGGATTCACCCCTCCACTTT | CASSPVPPGRDSPLHF
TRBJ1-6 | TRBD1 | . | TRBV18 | TGTGCCAGCTCACCACCCAGACAGGGTCTCAGGTCACCCCTCCACTTT | CASSPPRQGLRSPLHF
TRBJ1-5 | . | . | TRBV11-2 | TGTGCCAGCAGCTTAGATCAAGGTCAGCCCCAGCATTTT | CASSLDQGQPQHF
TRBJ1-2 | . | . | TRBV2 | TGTGCCAGCATGATTAGGGGTTTCGTCGGCTATGGCTACACCTTC | CASMIRGFVGYGYTF
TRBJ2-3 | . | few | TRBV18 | TGTGCCAGCTCACCGAGAGAGCTCTCAGATACGCAGTATTTT | CASSPRELSDTQYF
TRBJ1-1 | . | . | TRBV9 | TGTGCCAGCAGTGGGCCAGGGAACACTGAAGCTTTCTTT | CASSGPGNTEAFF
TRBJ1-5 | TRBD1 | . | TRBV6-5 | TGTGCCAGCAGTCGACAGGGCTCGGGTCAGCCCCAGCATTTT | CASSRQGSGQPQHF
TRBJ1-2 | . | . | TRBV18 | TGTGCCAGCTCAACGGACAGTTACTATGGCTACACCTTC | CASSTDSYYGYTF
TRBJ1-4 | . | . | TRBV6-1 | TGTGCCAGCAGTGAAGCGGGACACCCGGATGAAAAACTGTTTTTT | CASSEAGHPDEKLFF
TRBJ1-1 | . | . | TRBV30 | TGTGCCTGGAGTGTTCAGCGGAACACTGAAGCTTTCTTT | CAWSVQRNTEAFF